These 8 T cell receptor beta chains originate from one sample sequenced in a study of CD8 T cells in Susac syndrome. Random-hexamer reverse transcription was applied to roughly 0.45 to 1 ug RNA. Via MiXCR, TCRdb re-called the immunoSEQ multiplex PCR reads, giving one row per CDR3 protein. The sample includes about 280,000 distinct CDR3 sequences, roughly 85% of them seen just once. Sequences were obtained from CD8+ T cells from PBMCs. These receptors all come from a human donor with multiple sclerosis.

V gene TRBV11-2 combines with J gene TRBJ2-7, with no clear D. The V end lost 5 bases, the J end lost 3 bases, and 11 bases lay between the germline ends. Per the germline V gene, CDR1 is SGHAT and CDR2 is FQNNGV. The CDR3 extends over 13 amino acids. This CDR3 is CASSPNPVYEQYF. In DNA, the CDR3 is TGTGCCAGCAGCCCCAACCCCGTCTACGAGCAGTACTTC.

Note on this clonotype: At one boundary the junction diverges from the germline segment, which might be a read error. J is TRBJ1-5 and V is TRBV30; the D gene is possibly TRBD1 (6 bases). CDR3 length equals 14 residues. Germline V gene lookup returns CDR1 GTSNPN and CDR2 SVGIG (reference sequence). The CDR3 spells CAWSWQGLNHPQHF. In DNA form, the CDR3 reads TGTGCCTGGAGTTGGCAGGGGCTTAATCACCCCCAGCATTTT.

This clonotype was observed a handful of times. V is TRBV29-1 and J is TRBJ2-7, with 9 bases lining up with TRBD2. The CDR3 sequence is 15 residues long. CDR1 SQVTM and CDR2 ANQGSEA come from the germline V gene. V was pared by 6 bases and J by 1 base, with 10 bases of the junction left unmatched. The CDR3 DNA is TGCAGCGTGAGGGGGAGACTAGCGGATTCCTACGAGCAGTACTTC. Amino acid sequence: CSVRGRLADSYEQYF.

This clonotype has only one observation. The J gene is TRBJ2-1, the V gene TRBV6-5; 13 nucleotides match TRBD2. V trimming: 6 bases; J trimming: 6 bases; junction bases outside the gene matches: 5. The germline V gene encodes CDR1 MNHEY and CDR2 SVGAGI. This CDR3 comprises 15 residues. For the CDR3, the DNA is TGTGCCAGCAGAATACTAGCGGGAGGGTTCAATGAGCAGTTCTTC. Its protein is CASRILAGGFNEQFF.

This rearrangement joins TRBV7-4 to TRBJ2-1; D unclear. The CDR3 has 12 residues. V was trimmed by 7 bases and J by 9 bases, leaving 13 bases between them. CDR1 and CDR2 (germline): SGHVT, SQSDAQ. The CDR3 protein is CASTLRNGEQFF. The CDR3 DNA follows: TGTGCCAGCACCCTGCGGAACGGTGAGCAGTTCTTC.

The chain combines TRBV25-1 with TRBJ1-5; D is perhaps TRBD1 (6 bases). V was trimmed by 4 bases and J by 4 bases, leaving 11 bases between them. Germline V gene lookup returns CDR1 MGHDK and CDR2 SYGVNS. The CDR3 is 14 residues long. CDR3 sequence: CASSGERGNQPQHF. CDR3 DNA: TGTGCCAGCAGTGGGGAAAGGGGGAATCAGCCCCAGCATTTT.

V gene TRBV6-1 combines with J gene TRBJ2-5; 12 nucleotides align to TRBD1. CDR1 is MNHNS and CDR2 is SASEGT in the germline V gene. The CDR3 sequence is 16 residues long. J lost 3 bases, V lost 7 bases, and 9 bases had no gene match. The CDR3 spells CASIRLGQGAKETQYF. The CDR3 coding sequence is TGTGCCAGCATCAGACTGGGACAGGGGGCGAAAGAGACCCAGTACTTC.

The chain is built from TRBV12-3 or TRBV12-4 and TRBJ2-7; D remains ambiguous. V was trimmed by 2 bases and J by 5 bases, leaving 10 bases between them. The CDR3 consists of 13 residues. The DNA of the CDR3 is TGTGCCAGCAGTTTATTGTCCCTTAACGAGCAGTACTTC. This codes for CASSLLSLNEQYF.